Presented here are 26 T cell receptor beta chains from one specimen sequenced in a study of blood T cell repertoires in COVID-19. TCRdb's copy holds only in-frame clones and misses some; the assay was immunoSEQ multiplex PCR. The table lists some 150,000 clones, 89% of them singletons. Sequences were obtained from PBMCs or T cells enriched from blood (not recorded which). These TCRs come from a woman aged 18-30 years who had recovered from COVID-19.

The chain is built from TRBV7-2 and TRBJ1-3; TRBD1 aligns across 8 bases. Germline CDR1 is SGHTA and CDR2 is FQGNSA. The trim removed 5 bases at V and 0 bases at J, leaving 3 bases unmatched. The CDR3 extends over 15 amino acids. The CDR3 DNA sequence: TGTGCCAGCAGCCCCGACAGGGGCTCTGGAAACACCATATATTTT. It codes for CASSPDRGSGNTIYF.

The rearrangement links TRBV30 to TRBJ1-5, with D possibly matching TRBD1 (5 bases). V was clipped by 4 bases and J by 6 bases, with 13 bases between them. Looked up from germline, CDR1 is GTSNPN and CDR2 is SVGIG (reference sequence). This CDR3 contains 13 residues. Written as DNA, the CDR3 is TGTGCCTGGAATCCGGGGGAGGGTCAGCCCCAGCATTTT. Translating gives CAWNPGEGQPQHF.

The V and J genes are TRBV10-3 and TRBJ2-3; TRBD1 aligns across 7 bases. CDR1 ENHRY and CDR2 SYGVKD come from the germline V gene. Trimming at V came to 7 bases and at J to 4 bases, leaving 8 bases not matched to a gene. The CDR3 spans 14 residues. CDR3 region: CAINDGQASDTQYF. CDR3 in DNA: TGTGCCATCAATGATGGACAGGCGTCAGATACGCAGTATTTT.

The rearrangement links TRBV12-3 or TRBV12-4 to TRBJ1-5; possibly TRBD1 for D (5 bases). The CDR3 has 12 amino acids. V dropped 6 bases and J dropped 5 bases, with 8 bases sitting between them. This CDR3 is CASRLQDQPQHF. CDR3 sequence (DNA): TGTGCCAGCAGACTACAGGATCAGCCCCAGCATTTT.

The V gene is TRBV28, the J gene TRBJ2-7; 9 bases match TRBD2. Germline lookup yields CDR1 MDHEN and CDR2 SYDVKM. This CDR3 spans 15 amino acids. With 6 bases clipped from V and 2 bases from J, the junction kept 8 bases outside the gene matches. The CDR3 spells CASSSAGGRAYEQYF. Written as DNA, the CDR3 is TGTGCCAGCAGCTCAGCGGGAGGCCGTGCCTACGAGCAGTACTTC.

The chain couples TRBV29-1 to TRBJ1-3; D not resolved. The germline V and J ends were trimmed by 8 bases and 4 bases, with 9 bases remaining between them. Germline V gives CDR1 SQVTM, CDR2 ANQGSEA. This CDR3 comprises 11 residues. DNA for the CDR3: TGCAGCATACTCGGGGGAAACACCATATATTTT. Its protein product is CSILGGNTIYF.

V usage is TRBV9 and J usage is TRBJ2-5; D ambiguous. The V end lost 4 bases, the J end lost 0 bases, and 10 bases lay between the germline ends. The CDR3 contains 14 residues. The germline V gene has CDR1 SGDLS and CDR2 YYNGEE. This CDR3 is CASSQSAYQETQYF. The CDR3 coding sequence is TGTGCCAGCAGCCAATCCGCGTACCAAGAGACCCAGTACTTC.

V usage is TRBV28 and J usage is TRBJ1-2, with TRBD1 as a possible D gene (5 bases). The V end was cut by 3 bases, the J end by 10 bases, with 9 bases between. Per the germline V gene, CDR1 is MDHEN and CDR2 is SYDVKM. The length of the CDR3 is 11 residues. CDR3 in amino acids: CASSFKTDYTF. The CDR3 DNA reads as TGTGCCAGCAGTTTTAAGACAGACTACACCTTC.

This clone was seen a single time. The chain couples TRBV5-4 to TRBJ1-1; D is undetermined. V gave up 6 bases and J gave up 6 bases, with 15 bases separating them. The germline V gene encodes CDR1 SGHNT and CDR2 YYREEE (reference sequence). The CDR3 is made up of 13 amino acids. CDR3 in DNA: TGTGCCAGCAACCCGGCAGGCCGGTCTGAAGCTTTCTTT. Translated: CASNPAGRSEAFF.

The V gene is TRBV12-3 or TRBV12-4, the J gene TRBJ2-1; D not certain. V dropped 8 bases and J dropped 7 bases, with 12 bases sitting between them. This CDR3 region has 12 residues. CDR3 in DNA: TGTGCCAGCTCGAGGCTCCCGAATGAGCAGTTCTTC. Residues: CASSRLPNEQFF.

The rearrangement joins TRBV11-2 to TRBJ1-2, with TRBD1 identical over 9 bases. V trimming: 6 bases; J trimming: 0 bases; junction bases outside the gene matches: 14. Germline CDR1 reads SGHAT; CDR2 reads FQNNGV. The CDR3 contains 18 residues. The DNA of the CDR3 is TGTGCCAGCAGTTCCCTCAGTGGGGACAGGGTAACTAACTATGGCTACACCTTC. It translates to CASSSLSGDRVTNYGYTF.

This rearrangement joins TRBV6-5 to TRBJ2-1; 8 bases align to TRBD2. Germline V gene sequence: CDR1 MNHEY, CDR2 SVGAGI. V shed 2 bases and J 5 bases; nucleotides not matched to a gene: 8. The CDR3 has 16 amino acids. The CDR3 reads CASSYKTSGRNNEQFF. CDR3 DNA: TGTGCCAGCAGTTACAAAACTAGCGGACGAAACAATGAGCAGTTCTTC.

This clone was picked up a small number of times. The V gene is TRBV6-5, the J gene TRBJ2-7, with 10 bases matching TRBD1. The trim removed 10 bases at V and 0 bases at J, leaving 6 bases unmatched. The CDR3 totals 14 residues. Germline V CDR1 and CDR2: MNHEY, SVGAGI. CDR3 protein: CATWGTGDSYEQYF. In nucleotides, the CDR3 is TGTGCCACCTGGGGGACAGGGGACTCCTACGAGCAGTACTTC.

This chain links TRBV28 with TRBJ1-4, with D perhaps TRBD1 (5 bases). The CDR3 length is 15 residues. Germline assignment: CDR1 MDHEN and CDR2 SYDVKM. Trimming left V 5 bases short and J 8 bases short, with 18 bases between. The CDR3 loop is CASSGRRREGEKLFF. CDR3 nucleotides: TGTGCCAGCAGTGGGCGGCGCAGGGAGGGAGAAAAACTGTTTTTT.

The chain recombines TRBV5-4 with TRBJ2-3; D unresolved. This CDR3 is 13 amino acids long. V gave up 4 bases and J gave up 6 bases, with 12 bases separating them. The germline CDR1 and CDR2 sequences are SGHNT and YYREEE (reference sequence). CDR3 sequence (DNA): TGTGCCAGCAGCCCAATCGGAGCCGATACGCAGTATTTT. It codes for CASSPIGADTQYF. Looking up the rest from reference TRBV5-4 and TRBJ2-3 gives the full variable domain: ETGVTQSPTHLIKTRGQQVTLRCSSQSGHNTVSWYQQALGQGPQFIFQYYREEENGRGNFPPRFSGLQFPNYSSELNVNALELDDSALYLCASSPIGADTQYFGPGTRLTVL.

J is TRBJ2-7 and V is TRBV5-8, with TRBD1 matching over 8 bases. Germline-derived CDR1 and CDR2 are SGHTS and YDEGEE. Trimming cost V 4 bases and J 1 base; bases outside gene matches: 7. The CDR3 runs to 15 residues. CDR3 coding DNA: TGTGCCAGCAGCCTCCAGGGACAGGCATCCTACGAGCAGTACTTC. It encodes CASSLQGQASYEQYF.

For the CDR3, the DNA is TGTGCCAGCAGCCTGACAGGGTTGGAGACCCAGTACTTC. Protein sequence: CASSLTGLETQYF. The rearrangement joins TRBV28 to TRBJ2-5; TRBD1 agrees at 7 bases. The CDR3 loop spans 13 amino acids. V was clipped by 6 bases and J by 5 bases; unmatched bases: 6. Germline loops: CDR1 MDHEN, CDR2 SYDVKM.

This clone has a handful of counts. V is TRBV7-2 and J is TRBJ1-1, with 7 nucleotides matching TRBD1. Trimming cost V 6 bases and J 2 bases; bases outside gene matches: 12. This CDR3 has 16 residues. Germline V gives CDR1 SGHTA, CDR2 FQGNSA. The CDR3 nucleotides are TGTGCCAGCAGTTTAACTCACCAGGGGGGTAACACTGAAGCTTTCTTT. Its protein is CASSLTHQGGNTEAFF.

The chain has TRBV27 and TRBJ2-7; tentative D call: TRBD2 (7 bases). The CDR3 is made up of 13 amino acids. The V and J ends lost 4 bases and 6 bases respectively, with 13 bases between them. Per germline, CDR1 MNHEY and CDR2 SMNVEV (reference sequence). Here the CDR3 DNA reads TGTGCCAGCAGTTCCAGGGGAGGGCGCGAGCAGTACTTC. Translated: CASSSRGGREQYF.

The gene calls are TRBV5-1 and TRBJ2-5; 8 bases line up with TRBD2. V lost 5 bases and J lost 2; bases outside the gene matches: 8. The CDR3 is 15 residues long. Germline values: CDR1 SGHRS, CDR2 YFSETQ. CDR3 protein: CASRIRVAGQETQYF. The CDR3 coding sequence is TGCGCCAGCAGGATTCGGGTAGCGGGGCAAGAGACCCAGTACTTC.

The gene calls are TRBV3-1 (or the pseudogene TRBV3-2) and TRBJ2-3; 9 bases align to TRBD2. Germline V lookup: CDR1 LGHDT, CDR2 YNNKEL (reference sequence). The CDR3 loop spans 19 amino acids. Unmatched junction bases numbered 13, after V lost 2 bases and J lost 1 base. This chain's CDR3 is CASSQSDPLQREGTDTQYF. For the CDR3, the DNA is TGTGCCAGCAGCCAATCTGATCCTCTTCAGCGGGAGGGCACAGATACGCAGTATTTT.

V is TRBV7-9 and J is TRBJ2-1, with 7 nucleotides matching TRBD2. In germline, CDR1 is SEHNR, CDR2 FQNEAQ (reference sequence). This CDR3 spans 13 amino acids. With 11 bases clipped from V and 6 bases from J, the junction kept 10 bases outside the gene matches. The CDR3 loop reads CAERASGFNEQFF. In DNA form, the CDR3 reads TGTGCCGAACGGGCTAGCGGATTCAATGAGCAGTTCTTC.

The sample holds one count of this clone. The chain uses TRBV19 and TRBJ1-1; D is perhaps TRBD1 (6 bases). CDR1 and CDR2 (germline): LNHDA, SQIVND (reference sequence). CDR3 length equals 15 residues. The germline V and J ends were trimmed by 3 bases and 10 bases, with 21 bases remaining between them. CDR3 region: CASSIPHRDRVGAFF. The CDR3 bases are TGTGCCAGTAGTATCCCCCACAGGGACCGGGTGGGAGCTTTCTTT.

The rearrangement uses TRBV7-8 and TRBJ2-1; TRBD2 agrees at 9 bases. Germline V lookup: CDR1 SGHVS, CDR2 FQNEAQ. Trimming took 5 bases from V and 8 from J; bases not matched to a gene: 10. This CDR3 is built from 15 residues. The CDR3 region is CASSRSASGIYEQFF. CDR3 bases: TGTGCCAGCAGCCGAAGCGCTAGCGGGATCTATGAGCAGTTCTTC.

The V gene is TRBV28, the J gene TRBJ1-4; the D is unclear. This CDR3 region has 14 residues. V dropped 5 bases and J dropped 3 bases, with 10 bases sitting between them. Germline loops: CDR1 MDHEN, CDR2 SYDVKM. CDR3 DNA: TGTGCCAGCAGTACTCCTCCGTCTAATGAAAAACTGTTTTTT. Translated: CASSTPPSNEKLFF. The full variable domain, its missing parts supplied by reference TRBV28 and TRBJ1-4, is DVKVTQSSRYLVKRTGEKVFLECVQDMDHENMFWYRQDPGLGLRLIYFSYDVKMKEKGDIPEGYSVSREKKERFSLILESASTNQTSMYLCASSTPPSNEKLFFGSGTQLSVL.

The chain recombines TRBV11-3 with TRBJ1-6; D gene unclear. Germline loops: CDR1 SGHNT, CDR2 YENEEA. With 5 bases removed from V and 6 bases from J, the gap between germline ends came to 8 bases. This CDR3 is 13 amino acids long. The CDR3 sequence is CASSRNSNSPLHF. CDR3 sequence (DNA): TGTGCCAGCAGCCGTAACAGTAATTCACCCCTCCACTTT.